This T cell receptor beta chain was recorded in a study of T cell changes during pregnancy in multiple sclerosis. Germline values: CDR1 SGHNT, CDR2 YYREEE (reference sequence). This CDR3 has 13 amino acids. The V end lost 0 bases, the J end lost 9 bases, and 13 bases lay between the germline ends. Generated by immunoSEQ multiplex PCR, the TCRdb table keeps only in-frame clones and is missing some. The repertoire holds tens of thousands of clones, roughly 90% seen once, with approximately 8% in the top ten. The receptor was derived from a female donor with multiple sclerosis, enrolled in a pregnancy study. This chain uses TRBV5-4 with TRBJ2-7; no firm D call. The material was CD8+ T cells from peripheral blood mononuclear cells, obtained before pregnancy. The CDR3 region is CASSLEHSTWQYF. CDR3 bases: TGTGCCAGCAGCTTGGAACACAGCACATGGCAGTACTTC.